This entry describes one T cell receptor (beta chain). What it recognizes is unknown. The record originates from a study of OX40 agonist ivuxolimab in advanced cancers. The wider study: The patients' treatment was ivuxolimab, an agonistic anti-OX40 (CD134) antibody.

Notes on the study in general: Dose levels from 0.1 to 3.0 mg/kg saw CD4+ and CD8+ blood T cells expand clonally by week 6.

CDR1 SGHTA and CDR2 FQGTGA come from the germline V gene. The CDR3 totals 14 residues. Between the trimmed V and J ends, which lost 2 bases and 3 bases, there was a span of 10 bases. Clones were read by immunoSEQ multiplex PCR, and TCRdb kept only the in-frame ones, dropping some. The sample holds 75,000 to 100,000 clones, 91% seen once. V usage is TRBV7-3 and J usage is TRBJ2-5; the D is unclear. This clonotype was sampled from an adult with an advanced solid tumor such as melanoma, head and neck, liver or kidney cancer. The material sequenced was CD4+ or CD8+ T cells sorted from blood, taken in a trial of the OX40 agonist ivuxolimab. The CDR3 sequence is CASSLSRQEETQYF. The CDR3 DNA sequence: TGTGCCAGCAGCTTATCTCGGCAGGAAGAGACCCAGTACTTC.